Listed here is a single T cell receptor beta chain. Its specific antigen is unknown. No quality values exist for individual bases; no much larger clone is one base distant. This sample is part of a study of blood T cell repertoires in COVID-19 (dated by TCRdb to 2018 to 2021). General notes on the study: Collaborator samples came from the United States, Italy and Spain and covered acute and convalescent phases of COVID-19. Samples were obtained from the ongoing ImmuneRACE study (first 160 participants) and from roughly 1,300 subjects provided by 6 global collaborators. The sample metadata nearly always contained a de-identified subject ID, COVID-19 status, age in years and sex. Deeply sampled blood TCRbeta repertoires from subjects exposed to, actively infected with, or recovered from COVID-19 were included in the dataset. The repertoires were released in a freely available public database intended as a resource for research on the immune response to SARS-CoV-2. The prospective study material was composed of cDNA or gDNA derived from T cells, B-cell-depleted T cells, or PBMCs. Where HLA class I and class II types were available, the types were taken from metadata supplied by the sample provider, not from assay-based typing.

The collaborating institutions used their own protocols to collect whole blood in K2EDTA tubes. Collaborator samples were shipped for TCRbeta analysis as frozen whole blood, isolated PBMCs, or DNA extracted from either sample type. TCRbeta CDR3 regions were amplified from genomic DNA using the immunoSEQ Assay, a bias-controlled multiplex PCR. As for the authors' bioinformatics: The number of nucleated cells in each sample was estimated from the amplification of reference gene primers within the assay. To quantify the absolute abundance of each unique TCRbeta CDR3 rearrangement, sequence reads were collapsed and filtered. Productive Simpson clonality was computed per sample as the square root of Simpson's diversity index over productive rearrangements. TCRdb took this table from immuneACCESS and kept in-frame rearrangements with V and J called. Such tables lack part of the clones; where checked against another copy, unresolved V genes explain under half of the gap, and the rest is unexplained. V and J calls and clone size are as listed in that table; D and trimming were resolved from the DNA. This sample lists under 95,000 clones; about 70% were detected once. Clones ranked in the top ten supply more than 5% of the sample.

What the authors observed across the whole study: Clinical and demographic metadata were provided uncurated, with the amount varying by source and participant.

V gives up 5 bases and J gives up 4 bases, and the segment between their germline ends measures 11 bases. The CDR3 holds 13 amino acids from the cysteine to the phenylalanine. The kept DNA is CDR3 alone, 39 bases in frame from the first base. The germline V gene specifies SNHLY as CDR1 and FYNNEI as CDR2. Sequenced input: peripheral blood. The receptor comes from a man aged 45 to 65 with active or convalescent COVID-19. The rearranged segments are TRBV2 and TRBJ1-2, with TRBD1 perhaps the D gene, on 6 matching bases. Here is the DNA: TGTGCCAGCAGTCCGGAAGGGGGCTATGGCTACACCTTC. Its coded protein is CASSPEGGYGYTF. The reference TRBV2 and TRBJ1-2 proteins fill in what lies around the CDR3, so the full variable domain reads EPEVTQTPSHQVTQMGQEVILRCVPISNHLYFYWYRQILGQKVEFLVSFYNNEISEKSEIFDDQFSVERPDGSNFTLKIRSTKLEDSAMYFCASSPEGGYGYTFGSGTRLTVV.